A single sample is the source of the 21 T cell receptor beta chains below, sequenced in a study of OX40 agonist ivuxolimab in advanced cancers. Assay used: immunoSEQ multiplex PCR; TCRdb lists only in-frame clones, some missing. This table has about 75,000 clones, around 90% appearing once. The source material was CD4+ or CD8+ T cells sorted from blood, sampled in a trial of the OX40 agonist ivuxolimab. These receptors were taken from an adult with an advanced solid tumor such as melanoma, head and neck, liver or kidney cancer.

V usage is TRBV7-2 and J usage is TRBJ1-4; perhaps TRBD1 as D (6 bases). V was clipped by 2 bases and J by 7 bases, with 11 bases between them. The CDR3 has 14 amino acids. Germline lookup yields CDR1 SGHTA and CDR2 FQGNSA. Here the CDR3 DNA reads TGTGCCAGCAGCTTACAGGGGCAGTTTGAAAAACTGTTTTTT. Translation gives CASSLQGQFEKLFF. Complete variable domain (other parts from reference TRBV7-2 and TRBJ1-4): GAGVSQSPSNKVTEKGKDVELRCDPISGHTALYWYRQSLGQGLEFLIYFQGNSAPDKSGLPSDRFSAERTGGSVSTLTIQRTQQEDSAVYLCASSLQGQFEKLFFGSGTQLSVL.

This chain uses TRBV5-1 with TRBJ2-3; D unclear. The CDR3 extends over 11 amino acids. Trimming left V 5 bases short and J 2 bases short, with 3 bases between. CDR1 and CDR2 from the germline V gene are SGHRS and YFSETQ. The CDR3 DNA sequence: TGCGCCAGCAGGGACACAGATACGCAGTATTTT. Its translation: CASRDTDTQYF.

The chain has TRBV5-5 and TRBJ1-4, with TRBD1 matching 7 bases. From germline, CDR1 is SGHKS and CDR2 YYEKEE (reference sequence). The CDR3 loop spans 14 amino acids. V shed 6 bases, J shed 3 bases, and the junction held 5 bases outside the gene matches. The CDR3 region has the DNA TGTGCCAGCAACCATGGACAGGCTAATGAAAAACTGTTTTTT. Its translation: CASNHGQANEKLFF.

V and J are TRBV2 and TRBJ1-1; tentative D call: TRBD1 (6 bases). The CDR3 has 14 residues. V was pared by 7 bases and J by 4 bases, with 16 bases between. Germline V gives CDR1 SNHLY, CDR2 FYNNEI. CDR3 sequence reads: CASNPQGLGTEAFF. In nucleotides, the CDR3 is TGTGCCAGCAATCCCCAGGGGCTTGGCACTGAAGCTTTCTTT. Complete variable domain (other parts from reference TRBV2 and TRBJ1-1): EPEVTQTPSHQVTQMGQEVILRCVPISNHLYFYWYRQILGQKVEFLVSFYNNEISEKSEIFDDQFSVERPDGSNFTLKIRSTKLEDSAMYFCASNPQGLGTEAFFGQGTRLTVV.

The chain joins TRBV4-2 to TRBJ2-3; 13 nucleotides align to TRBD2. The J segment lost 5 bases and the V segment lost 1 base, leaving 0 bases of the junction unmatched. CDR3 length equals 15 residues. Germline V gives CDR1 LGHNA, CDR2 YNFKEQ. CDR3 in amino acids: CASSQGLAGGDTQYF. The CDR3 DNA reads as TGTGCCAGCAGCCAAGGACTAGCGGGGGGAGATACGCAGTATTTT.

As for this clone: The sample holds other DNA sequences that translate to the same CDR3. The rearrangement links TRBV19 to TRBJ2-7, with D maybe TRBD1 (5 bases). V lost 1 base and J lost 4, with 8 bases in between. The germline gives CDR1 LNHDA, CDR2 SQIVND (reference sequence). The CDR3 loop spans 13 amino acids. CDR3 protein: CASSIGGSYEQYF. The CDR3 DNA sequence: TGTGCCAGTAGTATAGGGGGCAGTTACGAGCAGTACTTC.

This CDR3 reads CASEGTAQETQYF. The CDR3 coding sequence is TGTGCCAGCGAGGGGACAGCCCAAGAGACCCAGTACTTC. The V and J genes are TRBV18 and TRBJ2-5, with TRBD1 identical over 7 bases. The ends lost 8 bases at V and 1 base at J; junction bases unmatched: 4. Germline V gene data show CDR1 as KGHSH and CDR2 as LQKENI. This CDR3 is built from 13 residues.

The V and J genes are TRBV5-1 and TRBJ2-1, with D possibly TRBD2 on 6 matching bases. The CDR3 is 17 residues long. Per the germline V gene, CDR1 is SGHRS and CDR2 is YFSETQ. V lost 2 bases and J lost 0, with 15 bases in between. CDR3 in amino acids: CASSFAGLRSSYNEQFF. CDR3 nucleotide sequence: TGCGCCAGCAGCTTCGCGGGACTCCGAAGCTCCTACAATGAGCAGTTCTTC.

J is TRBJ1-4 and V is TRBV30, with no clear D. CDR1 and CDR2 from the germline V gene are GTSNPN and SVGIG (reference sequence). The CDR3 runs to 12 residues. V was trimmed by 1 base and J by 5 bases, leaving 5 bases between them. CDR3 protein: CAWSAQNEKLFF. The CDR3 DNA reads as TGTGCCTGGAGTGCTCAAAATGAAAAACTGTTTTTT.

The sample holds one count of this clone. This sequence joins TRBV7-2 and TRBJ2-7; 7 nucleotides align to TRBD2. CDR3 length: 12 amino acids. The V gene end was trimmed by 5 bases and the J gene end by 5 bases; junction bases not matched to a gene: 3. CDR1 is SGHTA and CDR2 is FQGNSA in the germline V gene. CDR3 amino acids: CASSGLVNEQYF. For the CDR3, the DNA is TGTGCCAGCAGCGGACTAGTGAACGAGCAGTACTTC.

A few counts support this clone. This chain connects TRBV7-9 to TRBJ1-2, with D unresolved. CDR3 length: 14 amino acids. V was shortened by 0 bases and J by 4 bases, with 9 bases between the two germline ends. CDR1 is SEHNR, CDR2 FQNEAQ, per germline (reference sequence). DNA of the CDR3: TGTGCCAGCAGCTTAGCGCCGCAGTCCTATGGCTACACCTTC. It encodes CASSLAPQSYGYTF.

The chain carries TRBV7-2 and TRBJ2-1; 7 bases line up with TRBD2. CDR1 is SGHTA, CDR2 FQGNSA, per germline. With V trimmed by 3 bases and J by 2 bases, 7 bases remained unmatched. The CDR3 has 16 amino acids. CDR3 sequence (DNA): TGTGCCAGCAGCTTTGAGCGGGACTTAACCTACAATGAGCAGTTCTTC. Translated: CASSFERDLTYNEQFF.

J is TRBJ2-1 and V is TRBV7-2; 12 bases map to TRBD2. The V segment lost 3 bases and the J segment 2 bases; nucleotides outside the gene matches: 5. The CDR3 covers 17 residues. Germline CDR1 SGHTA, CDR2 FQGNSA. This chain's CDR3 is CASSLWTSGVTYNEQFF. In nucleotides, the CDR3 is TGTGCCAGCAGCTTGTGGACTAGCGGGGTCACCTACAATGAGCAGTTCTTC.

The rearrangement joins TRBV28 to TRBJ2-7, with a weak D call TRBD1 (5 bases). The CDR3 consists of 16 residues. Trimming cost V 5 bases and J 3 bases, with 20 bases left between them. CDR1 and CDR2 from the germline V gene are MDHEN and SYDVKM. As DNA, the CDR3 is TGTGCCAGCAGTCCATATCCAGGGTCAGGCCACTACGAGCAGTACTTC. Translation: CASSPYPGSGHYEQYF.

In this sample, this clone turned up once. This chain links TRBV28 with TRBJ2-3; 7 nucleotides match TRBD1. Germline assignment: CDR1 MDHEN and CDR2 SYDVKM. The CDR3 runs to 15 residues. The trim removed 5 bases at V and 1 base at J, leaving 6 bases unmatched. The CDR3 DNA reads TGTGCCAGCAGTCAACGACAGGGCGGCACAGATACGCAGTATTTT. It yields the protein CASSQRQGGTDTQYF. The full variable domain, its missing parts supplied by reference TRBV28 and TRBJ2-3, is DVKVTQSSRYLVKRTGEKVFLECVQDMDHENMFWYRQDPGLGLRLIYFSYDVKMKEKGDIPEGYSVSREKKERFSLILESASTNQTSMYLCASSQRQGGTDTQYFGPGTRLTVL.

This sequence joins TRBV19 and TRBJ2-2; a weak D match, TRBD2 (5 bases). This CDR3 is 16 amino acids long. CDR1 and CDR2 (germline): LNHDA, SQIVND (reference sequence). Trimming left V 3 bases short and J 2 bases short, with 13 bases between. The DNA of the CDR3 is TGTGCCAGTAGTATTCTAGCCAGCCTAAACACCGGGGAGCTGTTTTTT. Its protein product is CASSILASLNTGELFF.

This clone appeared a single time. The chain recombines TRBV28 with TRBJ1-5; D may be TRBD1 (6 bases). V lost 7 bases, J lost 0 bases, and 19 bases lay in between. CDR3 length equals 17 residues. Germline V gene lookup returns CDR1 MDHEN and CDR2 SYDVKM. The CDR3 spells CASIRDTTISSNQPQHF. The DNA of the CDR3 is TGTGCCAGCATCCGGGACACCACAATTTCTAGCAATCAGCCCCAGCATTTT.

This chain links TRBV9 with TRBJ2-7, with no clear D. The CDR3 spans 14 residues. Germline-derived CDR1 and CDR2 are SGDLS and YYNGEE. The V end lost 1 base, the J end lost 3 bases, and 11 bases lay between the germline ends. The CDR3 DNA reads TGTGCCAGCAGCGTAACCTCCGTGGGCTACGAGCAGTACTTC. Translation: CASSVTSVGYEQYF.

The J gene is TRBJ2-5, the V gene TRBV11-1, with D uncertain. The CDR3 sequence is 14 residues long. Germline lookup yields CDR1 SGHAT and CDR2 FQDESV (reference sequence). V gave up 1 base and J gave up 1 base, with 7 bases separating them. CDR3 protein: CASSLETAQETQYF. The CDR3 region has the DNA TGTGCCAGCAGCTTAGAAACAGCCCAAGAGACCCAGTACTTC.

V gene TRBV7-2 combines with J gene TRBJ2-2; 11 bases map to TRBD2. CDR1 and CDR2 (germline): SGHTA, FQGNSA. The V gene end was trimmed by 5 bases and the J gene end by 8 bases; junction bases not matched to a gene: 10. The CDR3 totals 16 residues. CDR3: CASSPRGTSGSGELFF. The CDR3 DNA follows: TGTGCCAGCAGCCCGCGGGGTACTAGCGGGAGTGGGGAGCTGTTTTTT.

This chain links TRBV6-5 with TRBJ1-5, with D perhaps TRBD1 (5 bases). V lost 3 bases, J lost 7 bases, and 13 bases lay in between. The germline gives CDR1 MNHEY, CDR2 SVGAGI. The length of the CDR3 is 14 residues. The CDR3 DNA reads as TGTGCCAGCAGTTATTCAGGGCTTGACCAGCCCCAGCATTTT. This sequence encodes CASSYSGLDQPQHF.